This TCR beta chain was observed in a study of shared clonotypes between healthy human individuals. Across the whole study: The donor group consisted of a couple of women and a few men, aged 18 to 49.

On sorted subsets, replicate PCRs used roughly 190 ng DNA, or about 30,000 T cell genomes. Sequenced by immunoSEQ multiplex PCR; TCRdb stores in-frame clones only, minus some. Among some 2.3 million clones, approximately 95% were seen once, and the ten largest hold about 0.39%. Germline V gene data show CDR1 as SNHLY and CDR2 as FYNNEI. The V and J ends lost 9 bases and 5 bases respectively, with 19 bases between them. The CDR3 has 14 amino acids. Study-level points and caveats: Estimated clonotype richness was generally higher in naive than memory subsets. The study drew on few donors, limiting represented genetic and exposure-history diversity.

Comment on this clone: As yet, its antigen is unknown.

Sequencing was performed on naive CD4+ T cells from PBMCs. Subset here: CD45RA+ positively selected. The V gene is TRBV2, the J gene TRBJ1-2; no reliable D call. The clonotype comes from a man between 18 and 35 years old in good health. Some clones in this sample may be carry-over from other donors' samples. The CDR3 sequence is CASSLDGLQYGYTF. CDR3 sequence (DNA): TGTGCCAGTTCTCTTGACGGTCTTCAGTATGGCTACACCTTC.